This T cell receptor beta chain was sequenced during a study of identical twins. V shed 5 bases and J 3 bases; nucleotides not matched to a gene: 8. The CDR3 length is 15 residues. Germline V lookup: CDR1 DFQATT, CDR2 SNEGSKA (reference sequence). Broader study findings: Not following the same donors, the study drew its conclusions from cross-sectional statistical analysis.

This clonotype was seen ten or more times. Its antigen is still unknown. One entry per CDR3 protein, called by TCRdb with MiXCR from the 5' RACE reads. The repertoire holds 500,000 or so distinct CDR3 sequences, with roughly 21% as singletons. These data also formed part of another study, on T cells expressing NK-cell markers. From that paper: It was sorted CD3+CD56+NKG2C+, CD3+CD56+NKG2C- and CD3+CD56-NKG2C+ T cells that supplied the TCR beta repertoires. Dominant NKG2C+ clonotypes made up roughly 1.0-7.0% of CD8+ T cells in roughly 6 donors. The same clonotypes also predominated in the CD3+CD56-NKG2C+ fraction of a few donors.

The specimen was CD4+ T cells sorted from blood. The clonotype comes from a young woman in good health. The V call is TRBV20-1, the J call TRBJ2-3; the match to TRBD2 covers 10 bases. The CDR3 reads CSAEPGLALTDTQYF. CDR3 DNA sequence: TGCAGTGCTGAACCGGGACTAGCGCTGACAGATACGCAGTATTTT.